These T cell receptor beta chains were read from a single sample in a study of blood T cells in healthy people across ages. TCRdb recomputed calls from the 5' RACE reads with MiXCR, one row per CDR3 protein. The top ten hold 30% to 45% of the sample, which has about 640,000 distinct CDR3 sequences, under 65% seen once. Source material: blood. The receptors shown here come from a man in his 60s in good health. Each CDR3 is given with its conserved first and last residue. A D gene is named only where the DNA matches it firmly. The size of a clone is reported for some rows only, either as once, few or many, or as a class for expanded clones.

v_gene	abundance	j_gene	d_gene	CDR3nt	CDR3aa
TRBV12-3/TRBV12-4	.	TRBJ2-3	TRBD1	TGTGCCAGCACGACCTCCGGGACAGGGTTTACAGATGCGCAGTATTTT	CASTTSGTGFTDAQYF
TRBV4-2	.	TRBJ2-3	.	TGTGCCAGCAGCCAAATCCCAATGGGGGCAGATACGCAGTATTTT	CASSQIPMGADTQYF
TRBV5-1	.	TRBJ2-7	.	TGCGCCAGCAGCTGGGCCAACTACCCCAAGAACGAGCAGTACTTC	CASSWANYPKNEQYF
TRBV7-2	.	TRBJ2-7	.	TGTGCCAGCAGCTTAGTCAGGTCCTACGAGCAGTACTTC	CASSLVRSYEQYF
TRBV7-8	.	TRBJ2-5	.	TGTGCCAGCAACCGGCCCCCTGGGACCCAGTACTTC	CASNRPPGTQYF
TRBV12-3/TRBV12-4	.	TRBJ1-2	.	TGTGCCAGCAGTTTCTATAACTATGGCTACACCTTC	CASSFYNYGYTF
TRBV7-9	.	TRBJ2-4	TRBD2	TGTGCCAGCAGCCCCTGGACTAGCGGGGGTCTGAACATTCAGTACTTC	CASSPWTSGGLNIQYF
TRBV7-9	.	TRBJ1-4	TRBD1	TGTGCCAGCAGCTCTACAGGGGTCGGCGAAAAACTGTTTTTT	CASSSTGVGEKLFF
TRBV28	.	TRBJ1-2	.	TGTGCCAGCAGCCCCGGACACGAGAACTATGGCTACACCTTC	CASSPGHENYGYTF
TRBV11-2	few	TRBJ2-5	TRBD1	TGTGCCAGCAGCCCGACAGGGTCAGGGGAGACCCAGTACTTC	CASSPTGSGETQYF
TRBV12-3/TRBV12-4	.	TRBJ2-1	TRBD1	TGTGTCAGCAGTGTGCCAGGGGGCTTCAATGAGCAGTTCTTC	CVSSVPGGFNEQFF
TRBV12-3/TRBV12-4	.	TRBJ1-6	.	TGTGCCAGCAGACCCGGTATCTATAATTCACCCCTCCACTTT	CASRPGIYNSPLHF
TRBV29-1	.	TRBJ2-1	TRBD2	TGCAGCGTAGCCGGACTAGCGGGGACTTACAATGAGCAGTTCTTC	CSVAGLAGTYNEQFF
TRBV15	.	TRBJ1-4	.	TGTGCCACCAGCAGAGATATCTCGCCAGGATATAATGAAAAACTGTTTTTT	CATSRDISPGYNEKLFF
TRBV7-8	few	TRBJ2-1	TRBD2	TGTGCCAGCAGCTTCCAGCCTCTAGCGGGGGTCGATGAGCAGTTCTTC	CASSFQPLAGVDEQFF
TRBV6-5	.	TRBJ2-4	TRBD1	TGTGCCAGCAGTTACGAGGGGACAGGAGGGAACGACATTCAGTACTTC	CASSYEGTGGNDIQYF
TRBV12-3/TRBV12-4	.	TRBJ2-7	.	TGTGCCAGCAGCCCCTCGGGCGGAACGATCTCCGAGCAGTACTTC	CASSPSGGTISEQYF
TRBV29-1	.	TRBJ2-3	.	TGCAGCGTTGAGGGGGGGGAGGACAGGTCCACAGATACGCAGTATTTT	CSVEGGEDRSTDTQYF
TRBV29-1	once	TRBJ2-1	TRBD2	TGCAGCGCCGCGACTAGCGGGTCCATCAATGAGCAGTTCTTC	CSAATSGSINEQFF
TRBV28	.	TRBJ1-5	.	TGTGCCAGCAGTTTTATGGCGACATATAGCAATCAGCCCCAGCATTTT	CASSFMATYSNQPQHF
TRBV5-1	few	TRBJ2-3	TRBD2	TGTGCCAGCAGCTTGAGACTAGCGGGGAGCACAGATACGCAGTATTTT	CASSLRLAGSTDTQYF
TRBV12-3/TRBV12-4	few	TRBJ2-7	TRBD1	TGTGCCAGCAGTGTTACAGGGGATTACGAGCAGTACTTC	CASSVTGDYEQYF
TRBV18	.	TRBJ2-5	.	TGTGCCAGCTCCATGGGACGGCTCCAAGAGACCCAGTACTTC	CASSMGRLQETQYF
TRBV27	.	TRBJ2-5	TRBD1	TGTGCCAGCAGACGGGACAGAAAAGAGACCCAGTACTTC	CASRRDRKETQYF
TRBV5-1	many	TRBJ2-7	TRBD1	TGCGCCAGCAGCCCCGGGACAGAGTCCTACGAGCAGTACTTC	CASSPGTESYEQYF
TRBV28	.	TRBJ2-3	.	TGTGCCAGCAGTTTGGTAATTGGGGGAGAGGATAGCACAGATACGCAGTATTTT	CASSLVIGGEDSTDTQYF
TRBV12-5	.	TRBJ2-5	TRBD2	TGTGCTAGTGGTTCCGGGGGGAGCGCGGAGACCCAGTACTTC	CASGSGGSAETQYF
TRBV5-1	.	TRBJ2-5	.	TGCGCCAGCAGCTTGTATCCGGGTGGGGAGACCCAGTACTTC	CASSLYPGGETQYF
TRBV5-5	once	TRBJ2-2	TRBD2	TGTGCCAGCAGCTTGGAGGGACTACCCACCGGGGAGCTGTTTTTT	CASSLEGLPTGELFF
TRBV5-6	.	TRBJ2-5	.	TGTGCCAGCAGCTTGGATGACGCGGGGACCCAGTACTTC	CASSLDDAGTQYF
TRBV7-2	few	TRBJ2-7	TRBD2	TGTGCCAGCAGCTGGACTAGCGGGGGGACCTACGAGCAGTACTTC	CASSWTSGGTYEQYF
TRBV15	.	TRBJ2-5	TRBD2	TGTGCCACCAGCAGAGATCGGCTAGCGGGGTCCAAGACCCAGTACTTC	CATSRDRLAGSKTQYF
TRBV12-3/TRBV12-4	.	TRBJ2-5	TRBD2	TGTGCCAGCAGTTTATGGGAGGGGAAGGAGACCCAGTACTTC	CASSLWEGKETQYF
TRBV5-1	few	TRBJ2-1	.	TGCGCCAGCAGCTTGGACGTGGGCAGGGACAATGAGCAGTTCTTC	CASSLDVGRDNEQFF
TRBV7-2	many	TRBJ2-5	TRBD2	TGTGCCAGCAGCCAGAACCAGCGGGGGAATAGCCAAGAGACCCAGTACTTC	CASSQNQRGNSQETQYF
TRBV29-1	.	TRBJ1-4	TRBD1	TGCAGCGTTGGACAGGGGGCCGACGGAGAAAAACTGTTTTTT	CSVGQGADGEKLFF
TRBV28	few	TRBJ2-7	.	TGTGCCAGCAGTCTCCCCGGGCAGGCATCCTACGAGCAGTACTTC	CASSLPGQASYEQYF
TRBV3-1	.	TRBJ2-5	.	TGTGCCAGCAGCTTCCGACTGCGGAACCAAGAGACCCAGTACTTC	CASSFRLRNQETQYF
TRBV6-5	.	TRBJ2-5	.	TGTGCCAGACCGGGGCCCGTAGGGCCTCAAGAGACCCAGTACTTC	CARPGPVGPQETQYF
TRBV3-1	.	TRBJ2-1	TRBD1	TGTGCCAGCAGCCAAGATGTAGGGGGACAGGGATACAATGAGCAGTTCTTC	CASSQDVGGQGYNEQFF
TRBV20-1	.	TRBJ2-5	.	TGCAGTGCTAGTGGAGGGGCGCAAGAGACCCAGTACTTC	CSASGGAQETQYF
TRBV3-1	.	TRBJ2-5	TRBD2	TGTGCCAGCAGCCTTGGACTAGCGGGCCCCGCCGGGGGGAATGAGCAGTACTTC	CASSLGLAGPAGGNEQYF
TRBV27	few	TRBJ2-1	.	TGTGCCAGCAGTTTCTCCTGGGGCTACAATGAGCAGTTCTTC	CASSFSWGYNEQFF
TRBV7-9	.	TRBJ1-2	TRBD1	TGTGCCAGCAGCTTGAACAGGGGGCACTATGGCTACACCTTC	CASSLNRGHYGYTF
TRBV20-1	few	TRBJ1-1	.	TGCAGTATAAAACGGGGGGACACTGAAGCTTTCTTT	CSIKRGDTEAFF
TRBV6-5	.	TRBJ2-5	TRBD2	TGTGCCAGCAGTTTGGGAGAGGGAGGGATCCAAGAGACCCAGTACTTC	CASSLGEGGIQETQYF
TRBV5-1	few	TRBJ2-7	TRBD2	TGCGCCAGCAGCCCGGGAGGGACAATTGGCTACGAGCAGTACTTC	CASSPGGTIGYEQYF